This T cell receptor beta chain was recovered during a study of T-cell memory formation after mild COVID-19. The overall study: The study found TCR clusters largely donor specific. Overall study results and limits: Day 37-peaking second-wave clones had unconfirmed SARS-CoV-2 specificity. Clones shrinking from day 15 to 85 showed even CD4/CD8 mixes; later expanders tilted CD4+. The main location of contracting CD4+ clones was CM and EM, and that of contracting CD8+ clones was EMRA.

Using its own MiXCR run on the 5' RACE reads, TCRdb lists one record per CDR3 protein. The sample yields some 110,000 distinct CDR3 sequences, about 18% seen once. This clonotype was seen a few times. Its antigen is currently unknown. Germline V lookup: CDR1 LNHDA, CDR2 SQIVND (reference sequence). Trimming pared 3 bases from V and 2 bases from J, leaving 5 bases between. This CDR3 is 13 amino acids long. The source is an adult woman who had mild COVID-19 (a few samples of this study predate the infection). Cell type and time point are not known. V and J are TRBV19 and TRBJ1-5; tentative D call: TRBD1 (5 bases). Sequences were obtained from PBMCs or a T cell subset sorted from them (not recorded which). The CDR3 DNA reads TGTGCCAGTAGTATGACAGGCAATCAGCCCCAGCATTTT. It translates to CASSMTGNQPQHF.